This T cell receptor (beta chain) stems from a study of CD8 T cells in ankylosing spondylitis (dated by TCRdb to between 2016 and 2019). Some background on the complete study: The study set out to find disease-linked TCR variants by profiling T cell receptor beta repertoires in ankylosing spondylitis patients and healthy donors. The full study cohort was made up of 25 ankylosing spondylitis patients and around 100 healthy donors. Peripheral blood samples were taken, and synovial fluid was additionally collected from ankylosing spondylitis patients. Paper-wide results and their limitations: Significant enrichment of the disease-linked clones was reported in matched synovial fluid samples from ankylosing spondylitis patients. The disease-linked clones showed a CD8+ phenotype and occurred at relatively low frequencies in peripheral blood. A TCR beta motif of about 8 highly homologous amino acid variants appeared characteristic of blood from ankylosing spondylitis patients. Some TCR beta motif variants had previously been reported in synovial fluid and blood of reactive arthritis patients, which suggested common disease-initiation mechanisms.

The reads were generated on an Illumina HiSeq 2500. Quantitative 5'-RACE with molecular barcodes was used to prepare TCR beta libraries. In the original analysis: A new computational method, built on a probabilistic model of VDJ rearrangement, was used to identify disease-linked TCR variants. Using fastp trimming at Q25 and MiXCR clonotype assembly, TCRdb reanalyzed the public sequencing data and kept in-frame beta chains. Here each entry gathers all rows of one CDR3 protein and keeps the most common genes and DNA. These V and J calls are TCRdb output, not the study's own analysis. Here the sample has 210,000 or so distinct CDR3 sequences; approximately 7.6% occur a single time. 4.8% of the sample lies in the top ten. The germline V gene (reference sequence) yields DFQATT for CDR1 and SNEGSKA for CDR2. From the cysteine up to the phenylalanine, the CDR3 has a length of 13 residues. Just CDR3 DNA is preserved here, 39 bases in frame from base 1. V and J lose 3 bases and 0 bases, and a span of 6 bases separates them.

This clonotype has a count of ten or more. This receptor's antigen is unknown. The input lacks base qualities; no much larger clone sits a single base away. In this chain, TRBV20-1 is recombined with TRBJ1-5, with the identity of the D gene unclear. What was sequenced was blood, either unsorted or a sorted T cell fraction (not recorded which). This receptor was obtained from a female donor with ankylosing spondylitis or in good health (not recorded which). In nucleotide form, the sequence is TGCAGTGCTAGCCCCTTTAGCAATCAGCCCCAGCATTTT. This gives the protein CSASPFSNQPQHF.